The rows below give T cell receptor beta chains drawn from one sample of a study of T cell repertoires in cytomegalovirus infection. TCRdb reprocessed the reads with MiXCR, giving one entry per CDR3 protein. The table includes about 240,000 distinct CDR3 sequences, around 12% detected once. The sequenced sample consisted of PBMCs. These receptors came from a human donor in good health (CMV status not recorded). Some clones in this sample may be carry-over from other donors' samples. Each CDR3 is given without its conserved first and last residue. Fields, in order: J gene, V gene, CDR3 protein.

TRBJ2-1 TRBV7-9 ASSLWGAGYNEQF
TRBJ1-2 TRBV19 ASTYRTGGAINYGYT
TRBJ2-1 TRBV28 ASSFVNEQF
TRBJ2-7 TRBV5-1 ASSLELRTSSSEQY
TRBJ2-7 TRBV6-5 ASSYSPASGSRGNEQY
TRBJ1-2 TRBV6-2/TRBV6-3 ASNFDRAPNYGYT
TRBJ1-5 TRBV6-2/TRBV6-3 ASSQPQGPQH
TRBJ2-2 TRBV7-2 ASSFALGSTGELF
TRBJ1-1 TRBV28 ATRGQPEAF
TRBJ2-5 TRBV29-1 SVSTGQETQY
TRBJ2-1 TRBV30 AWRATRTGNNEQF
TRBJ1-5 TRBV6-6 ASRTAGPGGNQPQH
TRBJ2-1 TRBV29-1 SVGPGGLEQF
TRBJ2-1 TRBV28 ASSSPTIAGGNEQF
TRBJ1-2 TRBV4-1 ASSQVGREGGYT
TRBJ2-1 TRBV6-1 ASVDRGGSSYNEQF
TRBJ2-5 TRBV7-2 ASSLEGTGVETQY
TRBJ2-5 TRBV7-2 ASSLAGSQETQY
TRBJ1-2 TRBV19 ASSIVAGSIRNYGYT
TRBJ1-1 TRBV12-3/TRBV12-4 ASSFAWENTEAF
TRBJ1-6 TRBV7-2 ASSFPPGSQRNSPLH
TRBJ2-1 TRBV20-1 SVPGQGHYNEQF
TRBJ1-1 TRBV29-1 SVDYDRDRGPID
TRBJ1-5 TRBV6-2/TRBV6-3 ASTSYRSNQPQH
TRBJ2-7 TRBV7-2 ASSPGAVLSYEQY
TRBJ2-7 TRBV7-2 ASSFETGDLYEQY
TRBJ1-2 TRBV12-3/TRBV12-4 ASSSRTVPYT
TRBJ2-1 TRBV11-1 ASSRRWAGADYNEQF
TRBJ2-3 TRBV7-8 ASSPDRITDTQY
TRBJ1-2 TRBV25-1 ASSEERENYGYT